This TCR beta chain was recorded in a study of blood T cell repertoires in COVID-19. Sequenced by immunoSEQ multiplex PCR; TCRdb stores in-frame clones only, minus some. The data show 70,000 or so clones, roughly 80% seen once. Input material: peripheral blood. The TCR originated in a woman older than 75 with acute or convalescent COVID-19.

This CDR3 is CASSQLMGGFETQYF. The CDR3 DNA reads as TGTGCCAGCAGTCAGTTGATGGGGGGTTTCGAGACCCAGTACTTC. This chain links TRBV14 with TRBJ2-5; tentative D call: TRBD2 (6 bases). Germline loops: CDR1 SGHDN, CDR2 FVKESK. CDR3 size: 15 residues. V was clipped by 6 bases and J by 5 bases, with 19 bases between them.